These T cell receptor beta chains were read from a single sample in a study of blood T cell repertoires in COVID-19. Generated by immunoSEQ multiplex PCR, the TCRdb table keeps only in-frame clones and is missing some. The table records 50,000 to 75,000 clones, about 84% of them present only once. Sequenced sample: peripheral blood. The source is a man aged 55 to 69 with acute or convalescent COVID-19. The CDR3 runs from the conserved cysteine through the conserved F or W. Clone size is stated in some rows and not others, as once, few, many or a class when expanded.

TRBJ2-4 NA TRBV6-5 CASSPPGQSKNIQYF
TRBJ2-7 NA TRBV21-1 CASSKEADLTGEYF
TRBJ1-3 NA TRBV30 CAWSGDSLSGNTIYF
TRBJ1-6 NA TRBV3-1/TRBV3-2 CASSQGTGSNSPLHF
TRBJ2-7 NA TRBV6-1 CASSEKGNEQYF
TRBJ1-2 NA TRBV28 CASSLTANYGYTF
TRBJ2-4 NA TRBV29-1 CSVVSGGGGIQYF
TRBJ1-2 few TRBV9 CASSVGSAGGGYGYTF
TRBJ2-3 NA TRBV7-3 CASSPTGGGTDTQYF
TRBJ1-1 few TRBV10-1 CASSESKGGTEAFF
TRBJ1-1 NA TRBV9 CASTEGQGHTEAFF
TRBJ2-7 NA TRBV2 CASRMTGTYEQYF
TRBJ2-3 NA TRBV29-1 CSVESATSADTQYF
TRBJ2-2 NA TRBV5-6 CASSSVAGGFTGELFF
TRBJ1-4 NA TRBV7-2 CASSQQTGWNEKLFF
TRBJ2-6 once TRBV19 CASSILGQGASGANVLTF
TRBJ2-5 NA TRBV7-8 CASSIQRGARETQYF
TRBJ2-7 NA TRBV6-5 CASSRESREQYF
TRBJ2-2 NA TRBV29-1 CSVADRLNTGELFF
TRBJ2-4 NA TRBV6-6 CASRTQGASGKNIQYF
TRBJ1-2 NA TRBV12-3/TRBV12-4 CASSSFARGYTF
TRBJ1-1 NA TRBV28 CASSSFEAFF
TRBJ1-2 NA TRBV3-1/TRBV3-2 CASSLGTGGQGYTF
TRBJ2-7 NA TRBV7-2 CASSFTPGGTYEQYF
TRBJ2-5 NA TRBV18 CASSSQGARETQYF
TRBJ2-1 NA TRBV3-1/TRBV3-2 CASTRTQGARNEQFF
TRBJ2-5 NA TRBV14 CASSQEEGLAGLQTQYF
TRBJ2-1 NA TRBV4-2 CASSQGGGSYNEQFF
TRBJ2-4 once TRBV14 CASSRPGLRDIQYF